These 28 T cell receptor beta chains share one sample of origin, sequenced in a study of T cell repertoires and HLA-DP antigens. Method: immunoSEQ multiplex PCR; TCRdb's copy keeps in-frame clones and lacks some. This sample has more than 90,000 clones, with almost 95% found just once. No antigen has been assigned to these receptors. Sequenced input: CD4+ T cells from PBMCs. These receptor sequences come from a woman between 18 and 29 years old in good health and CMV-seronegative.

The chain recombines TRBV7-2 with TRBJ2-7; the D is unclear. Trimming removed 5 bases from V and 0 bases from J, with 17 bases in between. This CDR3 comprises 16 residues. Germline V CDR1 and CDR2: SGHTA, FQGNSA. In DNA form, the CDR3 reads TGTGCCAGCAGCCCCGATCAGGTCTTGGTCTCCTACGAGCAGTACTTC. Protein: CASSPDQVLVSYEQYF.

The chain links TRBV28 to TRBJ2-7; 12 bases map to TRBD2. The V gene's germline CDR1 is MDHEN and CDR2 SYDVKM. CDR3 size: 16 residues. V dropped 6 bases and J dropped 6; count of bases not matched to a gene: 12. This chain's CDR3 is CASSRRGLAGGVEQYF. CDR3 DNA sequence: TGTGCCAGCAGCCGCAGGGGACTAGCGGGTGGCGTCGAGCAGTACTTC.

The V call is TRBV19, the J call TRBJ2-2; TRBD1 matches 8 bases. The CDR3 runs to 15 residues. With V trimmed by 7 bases and J by 7 bases, 11 bases remained unmatched. Germline CDR1 is LNHDA and CDR2 is SQIVND (reference sequence). Written as DNA, the CDR3 is TGTGCCAGTACCGTCGGGCAGGGGGCGATCGGGGAGCTGTTTTTT. Its translation is CASTVGQGAIGELFF.

This clone was found once. The chain recombines TRBV6-5 with TRBJ1-5; no clear D. V was shortened by 2 bases and J by 2 bases, with 7 bases between the two germline ends. This CDR3 region has 14 residues. The V gene's germline CDR1 is MNHEY and CDR2 SVGAGI. The DNA for the CDR3 is TGTGCCAGCAGTTACGGAGAAGGCAATCAGCCCCAGCATTTT. Translating it yields CASSYGEGNQPQHF.

The chain combines TRBV27 with TRBJ1-6, with D unresolved. V was shortened by 5 bases and J by 3 bases, with 11 bases between the two germline ends. Germline CDR1 is MNHEY and CDR2 is SMNVEV (reference sequence). CDR3 size: 15 residues. In nucleotides, the CDR3 is TGTGCCAGCAGTCCCCGGGTCCGCTATAATTCACCCCTCCACTTT. The encoded protein is CASSPRVRYNSPLHF.

V and J are TRBV5-1 and TRBJ2-5; D possibly uses TRBD1 or TRBD2 (5 bases each). V dropped 3 bases and J dropped 5 bases, with 14 bases sitting between them. Germline CDR1 and CDR2: SGHRS and YFSETQ. The length of the CDR3 is 14 residues. The CDR3 bases are TGCGCCAGCAGCTCCGCAGGGCCGGGGGAGACCCAGTACTTC. It yields the protein CASSSAGPGETQYF.

The V gene is TRBV7-3, the J gene TRBJ2-3; 8 positions agree with TRBD2. Germline CDR1 reads SGHTA; CDR2 reads FQGTGA. The CDR3 is 16 amino acids. V shed 3 bases and J 0 bases; nucleotides not matched to a gene: 5. The CDR3 sequence is CASSLLGGGSTDTQYF. The DNA of the CDR3 is TGTGCCAGCAGCTTGCTGGGCGGGGGGAGCACAGATACGCAGTATTTT.

This clone was found a few times. The V call is TRBV28, the J call TRBJ2-2; D gene uncertain. In germline, CDR1 is MDHEN, CDR2 SYDVKM. The germline V and J ends were trimmed by 7 bases and 5 bases, with 11 bases remaining between them. This CDR3 has 13 residues. CDR3 DNA: TGTGCCAGCATGCCCTTGTCGACCGGGGAGCTGTTTTTT. It specifies CASMPLSTGELFF.

The J gene is TRBJ2-3, the V gene TRBV9; TRBD2 is a possible D gene (5 bases). The CDR3 totals 15 residues. Trimming removed 0 bases from V and 7 bases from J, with 15 bases in between. Germline V gives CDR1 SGDLS, CDR2 YYNGEE. This chain's CDR3 is CASSVAEGPQYTQYF. The CDR3 DNA is TGTGCCAGCAGCGTAGCCGAGGGTCCACAATATACGCAGTATTTT. Full variable domain (outside the CDR3, taken from reference TRBV9 and TRBJ2-3): DSGVTQTPKHLITATGQRVTLRCSPRSGDLSVYWYQQSLDQGLQFLIQYYNGEERAKGNILERFSAQQFPDLHSELNLSSLELGDSALYFCASSVAEGPQYTQYFGPGTRLTVL.

The chain has TRBV30 and TRBJ2-7, with 8 bases lining up with TRBD1. V was clipped by 3 bases and J by 1 base; unmatched bases: 2. The CDR3 contains 13 residues. The germline gives CDR1 GTSNPN, CDR2 SVGIG (reference sequence). In DNA, the CDR3 is TGTGCCTGGAGCCGGACAGGGTCCTACGAGCAGTACTTC. Encoded protein: CAWSRTGSYEQYF.

This clone was detected only a few times. The gene calls are TRBV19 and TRBJ1-2, with 8 nucleotides matching TRBD1. The CDR3 is made up of 16 amino acids. Per germline, CDR1 LNHDA and CDR2 SQIVND (reference sequence). With V trimmed by 6 bases and J by 5 bases, 14 bases remained unmatched. The CDR3 bases are TGTGCCAGTAGGTCACTTTCCGGGACAGGACAATATGGCTACACCTTC. Encoded protein: CASRSLSGTGQYGYTF.

This chain joins TRBV11-3 and TRBJ2-3; D uncertain. Trimming took 1 base from V and 2 from J, leaving 13 bases between them. CDR1 is SGHNT, CDR2 YENEEA, per germline. There are 16 residues in the CDR3. As DNA, the CDR3 is TGTGCCAGCAGCTTAGGGGCCGGGCCGCACACAGATACGCAGTATTTT. Protein product: CASSLGAGPHTDTQYF.

This chain uses TRBV5-4 with TRBJ2-7; 8 bases line up with TRBD1. The V segment lost 3 bases and the J segment 9 bases; nucleotides outside the gene matches: 2. This CDR3 spans 11 amino acids. From germline, CDR1 is SGHNT and CDR2 YYREEE (reference sequence). The CDR3 here is CASSSGQGQYF. The CDR3 DNA sequence: TGTGCCAGCAGCTCCGGACAGGGGCAGTACTTC.

The chain has TRBV25-1 and TRBJ2-3; D may match TRBD1 or TRBD2 (6 bases each). CDR3 size: 17 residues. The germline V and J ends were trimmed by 3 bases and 4 bases, with 20 bases remaining between them. Germline assignment: CDR1 MGHDK and CDR2 SYGVNS. The CDR3 protein is CASSDLEGGPISDTQYF. The CDR3 nucleotides are TGTGCCAGCAGTGATTTAGAAGGGGGGCCCATTTCAGATACGCAGTATTTT.

The chain has TRBV9 and TRBJ1-5; no clear D gene. The CDR3 length is 13 residues. The V and J ends lost 0 bases and 6 bases respectively, with 7 bases between them. From germline, CDR1 is SGDLS and CDR2 YYNGEE. CDR3 loop: CASSVGPLQPQHF. CDR3 DNA sequence: TGTGCCAGCAGCGTAGGACCCCTTCAGCCCCAGCATTTT. Using reference TRBV9 and TRBJ1-5 for the parts outside the CDR3, the full variable domain is DSGVTQTPKHLITATGQRVTLRCSPRSGDLSVYWYQQSLDQGLQFLIQYYNGEERAKGNILERFSAQQFPDLHSELNLSSLELGDSALYFCASSVGPLQPQHFGDGTRLSIL.

V is TRBV6-1 and J is TRBJ2-5, with 10 bases matching TRBD2. The CDR3 has 14 amino acids. The germline CDR1 and CDR2 sequences are MNHNS and SASEGT. The J segment lost 4 bases and the V segment lost 7 bases, leaving 6 bases of the junction unmatched. CDR3 sequence (DNA): TGTGCCAGCAAGAGGAGCGGGGGGGCAGAGACCCAGTACTTC. Protein product: CASKRSGGAETQYF.

V and J are TRBV5-1 and TRBJ1-1; TRBD1 matches at 9 bases. The V gene's germline CDR1 is SGHRS and CDR2 YFSETQ. V trimming: 1 base; J trimming: 0 bases; junction bases outside the gene matches: 10. The CDR3 extends over 18 amino acids. In DNA form, the CDR3 reads TGCGCCAGCAGCTTGAGCCGGACAGGGGCGATCCTGAACACTGAAGCTTTCTTT. Protein sequence: CASSLSRTGAILNTEAFF.

This sequence joins TRBV6-5 and TRBJ2-7; the match to TRBD1 covers 7 bases. V lost 5 bases and J lost 2; bases outside the gene matches: 9. Germline V lookup: CDR1 MNHEY, CDR2 SVGAGI. This CDR3 contains 15 residues. The CDR3 DNA is TGTGCCAGCAGTCCTCCGGGACAGCCTGCCTACGAGCAGTACTTC. Translation gives CASSPPGQPAYEQYF.

J is TRBJ2-7 and V is TRBV7-2; D not resolved. CDR1 is SGHTA and CDR2 is FQGNSA in the germline V gene. The length of the CDR3 is 14 residues. The V and J ends lost 1 base and 1 base respectively, with 8 bases between them. CDR3 nucleotide sequence: TGTGCCAGCAGCTTAGTCTGGATATCCTACGAGCAGTACGTC. It is translated as CASSLVWISYEQYV.

V and J are TRBV4-3 and TRBJ2-5, with D possibly TRBD1 on 7 matching bases. V lost 0 bases and J 4 bases, leaving 27 bases between the germline ends. This CDR3 has 20 amino acids. Germline V gene sequence: CDR1 LGHNA, CDR2 YSLEER. The DNA of the CDR3 is TGCGCCAGCAGCCAAGATAGGATTACGGGGCGGGCAGGGGGGAGAGAGACCCAGTACTTC. Residues: CASSQDRITGRAGGRETQYF.

This chain links TRBV7-3 with TRBJ2-1; 8 bases fit TRBD1. Unmatched junction bases numbered 2, after V lost 4 bases and J lost 0 bases. This CDR3 is built from 15 residues. Germline assignment: CDR1 SGHTA and CDR2 FQGTGA. This chain's CDR3 is CASSSQGDSYNEQFF. The DNA for the CDR3 is TGTGCCAGCAGCTCACAGGGGGACTCCTACAATGAGCAGTTCTTC.

J is TRBJ1-1 and V is TRBV29-1; the D gene is possibly TRBD1 (5 bases). V lost 2 bases to trimming and J lost 4 bases, with 20 bases between them. The CDR3 is made up of 16 amino acids. Germline V gives CDR1 SQVTM, CDR2 ANQGSEA. This CDR3 reads CSVETGRPGWGTEAFF. Here the CDR3 DNA reads TGCAGCGTTGAAACGGGACGACCGGGGTGGGGCACTGAAGCTTTCTTT.

The chain uses TRBV5-1 and TRBJ2-7; 10 nucleotides match TRBD2. With V trimmed by 0 bases and J by 0 bases, 12 bases remained unmatched. CDR3 length: 19 amino acids. Per the germline V gene, CDR1 is SGHRS and CDR2 is YFSETQ. The CDR3 loop is CASSLEWTSGVGLSYEQYF. The CDR3 bases are TGCGCCAGCAGCTTGGAATGGACTAGCGGCGTGGGGCTCTCCTACGAGCAGTACTTC.

The V call is TRBV28, the J call TRBJ2-7; 12 bases match TRBD1. After removal of 4 bases from V and 4 bases from J, the junction contained 2 bases not matched to a gene. Germline CDR1 MDHEN, CDR2 SYDVKM. The CDR3 runs 14 residues. The CDR3 DNA sequence: TGTGCCAGCAGTTCGGGACAGGGGGCGTACGAGCAGTACTTC. Translation gives CASSSGQGAYEQYF.

The V call is TRBV6-1, the J call TRBJ2-7; TRBD2 aligns across 10 bases. Germline V lookup: CDR1 MNHNS, CDR2 SASEGT. The CDR3 loop spans 15 amino acids. V lost 6 bases to trimming and J lost 7 bases; unmatched junction nucleotides: 12. The CDR3 bases are TGTGCCAGCAGGGGGCTAGCGGGAGAAATTCAGGAGCAGTACTTC. Protein product: CASRGLAGEIQEQYF.

A single count supports this clone. The genes are TRBV5-1 and TRBJ2-7; D gene ambiguous. This CDR3 is built from 16 residues. Germline V gene lookup returns CDR1 SGHRS and CDR2 YFSETQ. Between the trimmed V and J ends, which lost 0 bases and 2 bases, there was a span of 15 bases. The DNA of the CDR3 is TGCGCCAGCAGCTTGGGGGGAATCCCATCGACCTACGAGCAGTACTTC. It yields the protein CASSLGGIPSTYEQYF.

V usage is TRBV5-1 and J usage is TRBJ2-7; 9 bases line up with TRBD1. Germline CDR1 SGHRS, CDR2 YFSETQ. With V trimmed by 3 bases and J by 2 bases, 3 bases remained unmatched. The CDR3 loop spans 14 amino acids. The CDR3: CASSYRDRAYEQYV. The CDR3, as DNA: TGCGCCAGCAGCTACCGGGACAGGGCCTACGAGCAGTACGTC.

V usage is TRBV7-9 and J usage is TRBJ2-7; TRBD2 matches 9 bases. V shed 5 bases and J 5 bases; nucleotides not matched to a gene: 10. CDR1 is SEHNR and CDR2 is FQNEAQ in the germline V gene (reference sequence). CDR3 length: 15 residues. The CDR3 loop is CASSPPLREGHEQYF. The CDR3 DNA follows: TGTGCCAGCAGCCCCCCCCTGCGGGAGGGTCACGAGCAGTACTTC.